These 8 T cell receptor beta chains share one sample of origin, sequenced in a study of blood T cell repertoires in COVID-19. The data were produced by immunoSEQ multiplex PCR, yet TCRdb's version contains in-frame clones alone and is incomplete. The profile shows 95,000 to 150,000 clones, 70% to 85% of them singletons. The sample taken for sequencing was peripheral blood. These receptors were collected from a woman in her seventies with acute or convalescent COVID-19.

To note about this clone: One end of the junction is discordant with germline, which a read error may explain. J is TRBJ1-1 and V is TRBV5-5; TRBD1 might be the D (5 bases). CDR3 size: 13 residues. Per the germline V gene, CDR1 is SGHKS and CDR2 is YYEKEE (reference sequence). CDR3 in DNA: TGTGCCAGCAGCTGGACGGTGGACACCGAAGCTTTCTTT. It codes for CASSWTVDTEAFF.

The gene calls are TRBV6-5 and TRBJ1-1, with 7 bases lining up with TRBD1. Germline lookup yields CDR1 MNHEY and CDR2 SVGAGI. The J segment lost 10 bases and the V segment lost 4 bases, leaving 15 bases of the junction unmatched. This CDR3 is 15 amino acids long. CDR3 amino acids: CASSSRQGLKGSAFF. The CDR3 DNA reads TGTGCCAGCAGTTCCCGACAGGGTTTAAAGGGTTCAGCTTTCTTT.

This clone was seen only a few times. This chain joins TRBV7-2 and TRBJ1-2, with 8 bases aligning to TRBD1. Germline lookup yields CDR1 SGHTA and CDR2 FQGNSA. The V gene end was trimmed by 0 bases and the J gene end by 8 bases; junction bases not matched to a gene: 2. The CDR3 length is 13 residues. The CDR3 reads CASSLARGRGYTF. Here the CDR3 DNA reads TGTGCCAGCAGCTTAGCCAGGGGGCGCGGCTACACCTTC.

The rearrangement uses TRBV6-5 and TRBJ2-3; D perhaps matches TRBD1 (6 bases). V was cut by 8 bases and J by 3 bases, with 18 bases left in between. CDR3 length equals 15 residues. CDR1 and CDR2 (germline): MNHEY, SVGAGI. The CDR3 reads CASAPRNRATDTQYF. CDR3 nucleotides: TGTGCCAGCGCCCCAAGGAACAGGGCTACAGATACGCAGTATTTT.

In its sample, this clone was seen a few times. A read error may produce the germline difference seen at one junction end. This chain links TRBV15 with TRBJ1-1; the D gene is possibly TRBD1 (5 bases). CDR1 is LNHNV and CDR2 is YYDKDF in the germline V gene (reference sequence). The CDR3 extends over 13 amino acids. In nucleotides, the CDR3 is TGTGCCACCAGCGGAGAGCCAGGGACTGAAGCTTTCTTT. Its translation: CATSGEPGTEAFF. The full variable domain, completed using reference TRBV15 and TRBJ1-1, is DAMVIQNPRYQVTQFGKPVTLSCSQTLNHNVMYWYQQKSSQAPKLLFHYYDKDFNNEADTPDNFQSRRPNTSFCFLDIRSPGLGDTAMYLCATSGEPGTEAFFGQGTRLTVV.

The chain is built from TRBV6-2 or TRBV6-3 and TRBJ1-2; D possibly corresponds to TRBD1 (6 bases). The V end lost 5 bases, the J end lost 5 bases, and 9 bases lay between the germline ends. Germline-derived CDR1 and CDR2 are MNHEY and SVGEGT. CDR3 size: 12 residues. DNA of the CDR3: TGTGCCAGCAGTAACCAGGGGTATGGCTACACCTTC. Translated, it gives CASSNQGYGYTF.

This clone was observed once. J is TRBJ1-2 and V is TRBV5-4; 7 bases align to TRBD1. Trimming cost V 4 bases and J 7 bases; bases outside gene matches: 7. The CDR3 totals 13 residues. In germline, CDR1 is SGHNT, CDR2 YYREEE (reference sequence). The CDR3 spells CASSRTGAAGYTF. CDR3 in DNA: TGTGCCAGCAGCCGTACAGGGGCAGCTGGCTACACCTTC. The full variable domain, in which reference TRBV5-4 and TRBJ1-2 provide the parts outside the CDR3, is ETGVTQSPTHLIKTRGQQVTLRCSSQSGHNTVSWYQQALGQGPQFIFQYYREEENGRGNFPPRFSGLQFPNYSSELNVNALELDDSALYLCASSRTGAAGYTFGSGTRLTVV.

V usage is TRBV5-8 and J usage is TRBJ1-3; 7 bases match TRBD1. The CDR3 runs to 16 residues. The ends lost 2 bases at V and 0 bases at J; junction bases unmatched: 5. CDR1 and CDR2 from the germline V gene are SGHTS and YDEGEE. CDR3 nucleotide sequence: TGTGCCAGCAGCTTACCAGGACAGGACTCTGGAAACACCATATATTTT. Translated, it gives CASSLPGQDSGNTIYF.